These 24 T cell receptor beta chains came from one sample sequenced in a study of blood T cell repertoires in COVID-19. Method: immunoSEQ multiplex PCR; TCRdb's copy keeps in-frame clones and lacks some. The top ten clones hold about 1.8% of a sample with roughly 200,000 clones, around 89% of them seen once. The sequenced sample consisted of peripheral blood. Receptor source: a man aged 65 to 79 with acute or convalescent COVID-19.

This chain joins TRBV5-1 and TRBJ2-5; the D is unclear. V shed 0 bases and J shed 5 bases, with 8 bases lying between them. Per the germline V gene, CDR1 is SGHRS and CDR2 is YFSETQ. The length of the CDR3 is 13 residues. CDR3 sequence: CASSLGEVETQYF. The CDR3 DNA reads TGCGCCAGCAGCTTGGGAGAGGTGGAGACCCAGTACTTC.

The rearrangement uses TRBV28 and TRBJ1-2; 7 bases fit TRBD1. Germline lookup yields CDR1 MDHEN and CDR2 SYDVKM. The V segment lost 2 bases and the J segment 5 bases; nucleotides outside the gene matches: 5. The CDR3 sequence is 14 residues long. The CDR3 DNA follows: TGTGCCAGCAGTTTAAAGGGGGCGGTTTATGGCTACACCTTC. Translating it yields CASSLKGAVYGYTF.

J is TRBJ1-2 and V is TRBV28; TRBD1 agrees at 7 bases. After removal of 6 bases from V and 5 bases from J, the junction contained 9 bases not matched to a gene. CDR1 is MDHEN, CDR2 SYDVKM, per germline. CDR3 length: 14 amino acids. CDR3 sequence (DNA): TGTGCCAGCAGCCCCGGACAGGCCCTGTATGGCTACACCTTC. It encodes CASSPGQALYGYTF.

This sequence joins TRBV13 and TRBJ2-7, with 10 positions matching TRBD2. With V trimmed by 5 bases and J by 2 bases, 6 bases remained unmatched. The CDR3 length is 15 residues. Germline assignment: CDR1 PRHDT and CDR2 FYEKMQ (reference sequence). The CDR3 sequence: CASSTLAGGTYEQYF. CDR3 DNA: TGTGCCAGCAGCACCTTAGCGGGAGGTACCTACGAGCAGTACTTC.

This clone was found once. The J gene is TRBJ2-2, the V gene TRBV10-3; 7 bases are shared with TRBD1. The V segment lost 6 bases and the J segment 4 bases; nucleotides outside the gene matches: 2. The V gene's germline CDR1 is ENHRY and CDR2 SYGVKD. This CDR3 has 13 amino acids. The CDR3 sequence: CAIRQGPTGELFF. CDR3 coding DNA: TGTGCCATCAGACAGGGGCCCACCGGGGAGCTGTTTTTT.

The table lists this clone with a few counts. The chain's CDR3 is CASSLGLAGGSNEQFF. In DNA form, the CDR3 reads TGTGCCAGCAGCTTAGGGCTAGCGGGAGGCTCAAATGAGCAGTTCTTC. The chain links TRBV7-3 to TRBJ2-1; TRBD2 aligns across 11 bases. The CDR3 sequence is 16 residues long. CDR1 is SGHTA and CDR2 is FQGTGA in the germline V gene. V lost 2 bases and J lost 7; bases outside the gene matches: 7.

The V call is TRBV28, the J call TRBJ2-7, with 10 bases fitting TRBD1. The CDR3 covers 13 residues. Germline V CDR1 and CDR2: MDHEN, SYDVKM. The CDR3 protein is CGTGGQGAYEQYF. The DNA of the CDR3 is TGTGGGACCGGAGGACAGGGGGCCTACGAGCAGTACTTC.

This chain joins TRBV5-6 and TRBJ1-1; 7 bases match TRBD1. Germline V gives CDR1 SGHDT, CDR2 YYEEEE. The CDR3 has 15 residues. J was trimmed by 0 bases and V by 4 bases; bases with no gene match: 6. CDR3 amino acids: CASSLRQGLNTEAFF. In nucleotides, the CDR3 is TGTGCCAGCAGCCTCCGACAGGGTTTGAACACTGAAGCTTTCTTT.

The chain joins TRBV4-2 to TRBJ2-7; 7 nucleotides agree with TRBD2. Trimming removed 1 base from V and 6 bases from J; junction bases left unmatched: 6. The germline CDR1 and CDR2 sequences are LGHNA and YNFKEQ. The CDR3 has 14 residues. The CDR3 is CASSQGREGREQYF. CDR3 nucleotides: TGTGCCAGCAGCCAAGGCAGGGAGGGGCGCGAGCAGTACTTC.

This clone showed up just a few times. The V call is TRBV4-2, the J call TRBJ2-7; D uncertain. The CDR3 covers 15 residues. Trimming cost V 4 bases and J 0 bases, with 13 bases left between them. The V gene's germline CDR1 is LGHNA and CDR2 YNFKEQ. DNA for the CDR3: TGTGCCAGCAGCCTAGAGGCCTCTCCCTCCTACGAGCAGTACTTC. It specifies CASSLEASPSYEQYF.

Here the CDR3 DNA reads TGCAGTGCTCCTTGGGCGCCGGAAGCTTTCTTT. This encodes CSAPWAPEAFF. This chain joins TRBV20-1 and TRBJ1-1, with D uncertain. CDR1 and CDR2 (germline): DFQATT, SNEGSKA (reference sequence). V lost 5 bases and J lost 8, with 12 bases in between. The CDR3 totals 11 residues.

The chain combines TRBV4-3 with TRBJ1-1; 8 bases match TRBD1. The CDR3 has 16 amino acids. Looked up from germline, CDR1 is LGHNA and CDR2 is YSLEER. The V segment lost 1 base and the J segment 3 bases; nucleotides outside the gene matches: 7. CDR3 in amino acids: CASSQGAGGAYTEAFF. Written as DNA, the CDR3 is TGCGCCAGCAGCCAAGGGGCAGGGGGCGCGTACACTGAAGCTTTCTTT.

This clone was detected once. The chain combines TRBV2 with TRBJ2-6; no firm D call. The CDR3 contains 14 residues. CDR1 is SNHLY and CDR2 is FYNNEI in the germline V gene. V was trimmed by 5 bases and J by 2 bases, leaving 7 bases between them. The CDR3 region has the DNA TGTGCCAGCAGTCAGGTAACTGGGGCCAACGTCCTGACTTTC. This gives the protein CASSQVTGANVLTF.

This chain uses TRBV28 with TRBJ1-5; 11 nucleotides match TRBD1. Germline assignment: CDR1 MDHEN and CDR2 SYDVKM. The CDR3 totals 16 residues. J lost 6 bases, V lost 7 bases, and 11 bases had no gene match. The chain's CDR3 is CASNAPGQGATQPQHF. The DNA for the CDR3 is TGTGCCAGCAATGCCCCTGGACAGGGGGCAACTCAGCCCCAGCATTTT.

CDR3 DNA: TGTGCCAGCAGATACACAACAGGGGAACGGTTCTTC. This translates into CASRYTTGERFF. The chain recombines TRBV28 with TRBJ2-1, with 7 bases matching TRBD1. V lost 6 bases, J lost 15 bases, and 11 bases stayed unmatched. CDR3 length: 12 residues. Germline V gives CDR1 MDHEN, CDR2 SYDVKM.

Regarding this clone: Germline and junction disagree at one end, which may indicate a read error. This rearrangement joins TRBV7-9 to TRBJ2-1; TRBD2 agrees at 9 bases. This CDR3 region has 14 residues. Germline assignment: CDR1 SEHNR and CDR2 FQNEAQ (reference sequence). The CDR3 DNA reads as TGTGCCAGCAGCTCCATCCAGACAGCGGGAGGCGTTGTCTTC. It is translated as CASSSIQTAGGVVF.

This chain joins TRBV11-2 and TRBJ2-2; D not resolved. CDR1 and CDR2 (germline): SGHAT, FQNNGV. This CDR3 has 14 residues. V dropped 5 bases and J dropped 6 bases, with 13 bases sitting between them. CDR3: CASSPTLEPGELFF. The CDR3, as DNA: TGTGCCAGCAGCCCAACGCTAGAGCCCGGGGAGCTGTTTTTT. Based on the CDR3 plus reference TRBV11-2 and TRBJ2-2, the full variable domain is EAGVAQSPRYKIIEKRQSVAFWCNPISGHATLYWYQQILGQGPKLLIQFQNNGVVDDSQLPKDRFSAERLKGVDSTLKIQPAKLEDSAVYLCASSPTLEPGELFFGEGSRLTVL.

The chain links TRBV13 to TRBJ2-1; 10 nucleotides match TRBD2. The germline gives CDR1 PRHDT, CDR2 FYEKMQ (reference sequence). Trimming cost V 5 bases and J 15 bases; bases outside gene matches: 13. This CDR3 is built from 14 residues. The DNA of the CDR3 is TGTGCCAGCAGCCTCATGGGACTAGCGACGCTGCGGTTCTTC. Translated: CASSLMGLATLRFF.

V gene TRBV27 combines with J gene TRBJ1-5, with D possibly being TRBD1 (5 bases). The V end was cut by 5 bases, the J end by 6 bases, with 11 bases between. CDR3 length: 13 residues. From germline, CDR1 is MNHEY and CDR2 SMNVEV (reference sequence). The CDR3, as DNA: TGTGCCAGCAGTCGGGGGGTAGGTCAGCCCCAGCATTTT. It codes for CASSRGVGQPQHF.

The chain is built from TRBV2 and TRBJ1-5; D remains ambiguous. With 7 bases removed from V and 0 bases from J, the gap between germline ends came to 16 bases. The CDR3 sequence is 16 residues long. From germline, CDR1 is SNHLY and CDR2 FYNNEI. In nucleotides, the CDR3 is TGTGCCAGCAACCGGTCCCCTGAAAGTAGCAATCAGCCCCAGCATTTT. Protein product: CASNRSPESSNQPQHF.

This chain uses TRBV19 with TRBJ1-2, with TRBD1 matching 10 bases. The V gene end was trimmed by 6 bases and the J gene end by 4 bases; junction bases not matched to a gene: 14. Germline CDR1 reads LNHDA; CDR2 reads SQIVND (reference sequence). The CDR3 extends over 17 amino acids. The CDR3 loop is CASRSPPSGTGAYGYTF. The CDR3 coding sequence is TGTGCCAGTAGATCACCCCCCTCCGGGACAGGGGCCTATGGCTACACCTTC.

This CDR3 reads CASSLLRQGREVFSGANVLTF. CDR3 DNA sequence: TGCGCCAGCAGCTTGCTGAGACAGGGCAGGGAGGTTTTCTCTGGGGCCAACGTCCTGACTTTC. This rearrangement joins TRBV5-1 to TRBJ2-6; tentatively, D is TRBD1 (7 bases). The CDR3 is 21 residues long. V was clipped by 1 base and J by 0 bases, with 23 bases between them. Looked up from germline, CDR1 is SGHRS and CDR2 is YFSETQ.

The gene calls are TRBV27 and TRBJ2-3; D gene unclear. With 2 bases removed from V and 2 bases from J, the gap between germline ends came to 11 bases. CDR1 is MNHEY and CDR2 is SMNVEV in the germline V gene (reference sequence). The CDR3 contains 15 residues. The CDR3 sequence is CASSLRREATDTQYF. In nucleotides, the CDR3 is TGTGCCAGCAGTTTACGGCGCGAGGCCACAGATACGCAGTATTTT.

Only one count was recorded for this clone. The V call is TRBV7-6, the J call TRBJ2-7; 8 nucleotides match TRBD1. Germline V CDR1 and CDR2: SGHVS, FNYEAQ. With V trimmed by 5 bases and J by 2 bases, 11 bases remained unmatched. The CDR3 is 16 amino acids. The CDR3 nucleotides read TGTGCCAGCAGCGGACGGACAGGGAAGTTCCCCTACGAGCAGTACTTC. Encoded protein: CASSGRTGKFPYEQYF.